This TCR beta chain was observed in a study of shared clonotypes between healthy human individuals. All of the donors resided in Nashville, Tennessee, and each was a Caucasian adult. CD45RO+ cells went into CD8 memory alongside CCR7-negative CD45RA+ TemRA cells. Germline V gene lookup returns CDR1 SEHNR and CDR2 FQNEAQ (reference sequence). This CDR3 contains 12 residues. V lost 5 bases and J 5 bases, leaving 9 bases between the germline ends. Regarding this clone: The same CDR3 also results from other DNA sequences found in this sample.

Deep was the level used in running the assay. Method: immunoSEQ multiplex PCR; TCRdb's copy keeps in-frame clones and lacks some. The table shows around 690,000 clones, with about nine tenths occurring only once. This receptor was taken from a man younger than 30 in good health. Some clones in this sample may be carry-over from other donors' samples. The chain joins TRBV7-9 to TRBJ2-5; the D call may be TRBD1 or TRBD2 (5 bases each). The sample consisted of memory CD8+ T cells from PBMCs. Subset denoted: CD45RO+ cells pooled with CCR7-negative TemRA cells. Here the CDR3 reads CASSRDLETQYF. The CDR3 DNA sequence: TGTGCCAGCAGCCGGGACCTGGAGACCCAGTACTTC. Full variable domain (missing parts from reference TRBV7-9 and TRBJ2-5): DTGVSQNPRHKITKRGQNVTFRCDPISEHNRLYWYRQTLGQGPEFLTYFQNEAQLEKSRLLSDRFSAERPKGSFSTLEIQRTEQGDSAMYLCASSRDLETQYFGPGTRLLVL.